This T cell receptor beta chain was sequenced in a study of blood T cells in healthy people across ages. V was clipped by 5 bases and J by 0 bases, with 16 bases between them. This CDR3 contains 16 residues. CDR1 is SGHTA and CDR2 is FQGNSA in the germline V gene. A second PCR of about 6 to 12 cycles used a sample-barcoded 5' primer and a J-beta primer mix. From the 5' RACE reads, TCRdb called clonotypes with MiXCR, one entry per CDR3 protein. The sample consists of 580,000 or so distinct CDR3 sequences, around 48% of them appearing once. Sequencing was carried out using blood. This sequence joins TRBV7-2 and TRBJ2-5; a weak D match, TRBD2 (6 bases). This receptor was identified in an elderly man in good health. The CDR3 DNA follows: TGTGCCAGCAGCCCCCCGCGTCGGGGGAACCAAGAGACCCAGTACTTC. Translating gives CASSPPRRGNQETQYF.